This T cell receptor beta chain appears in the sequencing data of a study of T cells in Graves' hyperthyroidism and ophthalmopathy. Diagnosing involved the use of clinical symptoms, serum thyroxine and TRAb, thyroid ultrasound and orbital computed tomography. Approximately 9.3 ml of fresh peripheral blood supplied the PBMCs. Amplification of TCR beta CDR3 regions used RNA as the template. First-round RT-PCR with HTBI primers amplified the TCR CDR3 region. From the multiplex PCR reads, TCRdb called clonotypes with MiXCR, one entry per CDR3 protein. The sample yields approximately 590,000 distinct CDR3 sequences, approximately 14% seen once. In the case of this clonotype: The antigen is undetermined.

This CDR3 is built from 14 residues. Per germline, CDR1 MNHGY and CDR2 SVAAGI. Findings and caveats of the study: In the blood, most expanded thyroid clonotypes above 0.001 appeared as well. Stable hyperthyroidism and ophthalmopathy were separated using 13 V-J signatures.

Sequenced input: blood. The rearrangement links TRBV6-9 to TRBJ2-7; no firm D call. The J call is doubtful: the DNA matches TRBJ2-1 better. This TCR came from a woman in her 30s with Graves' hyperthyroidism. CDR3 in DNA: TGTGCCAGCAGTTACGCCCCTTACTCCTACGAGCAGTTCTTC. It is translated as CASSYAPYSYEQFF.